Shown below are 29 T cell receptor beta chains from a single sample sequenced in a study of early stage breast cancer tumors. TCRdb's copy holds only in-frame clones and misses some; the assay was immunoSEQ multiplex PCR. The sample lists tens of thousands of clones, about three quarters occurring once. Sequenced: blood. The receptors come from a person in their forties with breast cancer.

The rearrangement joins TRBV10-1 to TRBJ2-7; the D is unclear. V gave up 3 bases and J gave up 0 bases, with 6 bases separating them. This CDR3 region has 13 residues. The V gene's germline CDR1 is WNHNN and CDR2 SYGVQD (reference sequence). The CDR3 sequence: CASSDHSSYEQYF. In nucleotides, the CDR3 is TGCGCCAGCAGTGACCACAGCTCCTACGAGCAGTACTTC.

The chain couples TRBV5-1 to TRBJ2-5, with 12 bases matching TRBD2. Trimming at V came to 6 bases and at J to 4 bases, leaving 10 bases not matched to a gene. The CDR3 runs to 16 residues. Germline CDR1 is SGHRS and CDR2 is YFSETQ. CDR3 nucleotides: TGCGCCAGCACCGCGGGACTAGCGGGTCTCGGAGAGACCCAGTACTTC. Residues: CASTAGLAGLGETQYF. Full variable domain (remainder filled in from reference TRBV5-1 and TRBJ2-5): KAGVTQTPRYLIKTRGQQVTLSCSPISGHRSVSWYQQTPGQGLQFLFEYFSETQRNKGNFPGRFSGRQFSNSRSEMNVSTLELGDSALYLCASTAGLAGLGETQYFGPGTRLLVL.

The CDR3 here is CASSGRSAGEGDTQYF. The CDR3 DNA reads TGTGCCAGCAGTGGCAGGTCCGCGGGAGAAGGAGATACGCAGTATTTT. The J gene is TRBJ2-3, the V gene TRBV6-1; 7 bases are shared with TRBD2. CDR3 length: 16 residues. Germline V gene lookup returns CDR1 MNHNS and CDR2 SASEGT. Unmatched junction bases numbered 12, after V lost 4 bases and J lost 5 bases.

The chain uses TRBV30 and TRBJ1-5; possibly TRBD1 for D (6 bases). V was cut by 0 bases and J by 3 bases, with 24 bases left in between. Looked up from germline, CDR1 is GTSNPN and CDR2 is SVGIG (reference sequence). The length of the CDR3 is 19 residues. CDR3 coding DNA: TGTGCCTGGAGTGTAAGTGATCGTTTAGGGGGGCTTTTCAATCAGCCCCAGCATTTT. Translating gives CAWSVSDRLGGLFNQPQHF.

The CDR3 coding sequence is TGTGCCAGCAGTCCCGCAGGTGCCTACGAGCAGTACTTC. Its protein product is CASSPAGAYEQYF. The V call is TRBV6-6, the J call TRBJ2-7, with no clear D. The CDR3 consists of 13 residues. Germline CDR1 is MNHNY and CDR2 is SVGAGI (reference sequence). V lost 5 bases to trimming and J lost 2 bases, with 10 bases between them.

For the CDR3, the DNA is TGCGCCAGCAGCACCCACCTAGGAGTTGCCTACAATGAGCAGTTCTTC. Translation gives CASSTHLGVAYNEQFF. The chain has TRBV4-1 and TRBJ2-1, with no clear D. The ends were cut back, 5 bases at V and 2 bases at J, with 16 bases in the middle. The CDR3 extends over 16 amino acids. Germline CDR1 MGHRA, CDR2 YSYEKL.

This chain connects TRBV5-1 to TRBJ2-1; TRBD2 matches 7 bases. CDR3 length equals 15 residues. Germline CDR1 SGHRS, CDR2 YFSETQ. The ends lost 5 bases at V and 9 bases at J; junction bases unmatched: 14. CDR3 sequence reads: CASSSGGRNKGEQFF. CDR3 DNA sequence: TGCGCCAGCAGTTCTGGCGGGAGAAACAAGGGTGAGCAGTTCTTC. Filled out from reference TRBV5-1 and TRBJ2-1, the complete variable domain reads KAGVTQTPRYLIKTRGQQVTLSCSPISGHRSVSWYQQTPGQGLQFLFEYFSETQRNKGNFPGRFSGRQFSNSRSEMNVSTLELGDSALYLCASSSGGRNKGEQFFGPGTRLTVL.

This CDR3 is CASSDSSGPPYNEQFF. The CDR3 DNA follows: TGTGCCAGCAGTGACTCTAGCGGGCCTCCATACAATGAGCAGTTCTTC. The chain carries TRBV25-1 and TRBJ2-1; 8 bases line up with TRBD2. J was trimmed by 4 bases and V by 3 bases; bases with no gene match: 8. CDR3 length: 16 amino acids. Per the germline V gene, CDR1 is MGHDK and CDR2 is SYGVNS.

The chain carries TRBV7-9 and TRBJ1-3; the D is unclear. Germline CDR1 reads SEHNR; CDR2 reads FQNEAQ (reference sequence). The V end lost 5 bases, the J end lost 4 bases, and 12 bases lay between the germline ends. The CDR3 runs 14 residues. The CDR3 nucleotides read TGTGCCAGCAGCCCTCGGGCAGGAGGAAACACCATATATTTT. Protein sequence: CASSPRAGGNTIYF.

This rearrangement joins TRBV7-8 to TRBJ2-2, with 8 nucleotides matching TRBD2. CDR1 and CDR2 from the germline V gene are SGHVS and FQNEAQ. The CDR3 length is 19 residues. V was clipped by 1 base and J by 4 bases; unmatched bases: 14. The CDR3 region has the DNA TGTGCCAGCAGCTTAGTTATACGGCGCCTAGCGGGCCTCACCGGGGAGCTGTTTTTT. Translating gives CASSLVIRRLAGLTGELFF.

V is TRBV6-4 and J is TRBJ2-1; 7 bases are a match to TRBD2. In germline, CDR1 is MRHNA, CDR2 SNTAGT. The CDR3 runs 15 residues. The junction had 11 bases not matched to a gene; V was cut back by 5 bases and J by 7 bases. The CDR3 region has the DNA TGTGCCAGCAGTCCCCAAGGCGGGAGTGGGAATGAGCAGTTCTTC. Protein sequence: CASSPQGGSGNEQFF.

V and J are TRBV30 and TRBJ2-3; 7 nucleotides match TRBD2. Germline V gene lookup returns CDR1 GTSNPN and CDR2 SVGIG (reference sequence). V lost 0 bases to trimming and J lost 5 bases; unmatched junction nucleotides: 2. The CDR3 consists of 13 residues. CDR3 DNA sequence: TGTGCCTGGAGTGTTATAGCGGGAGATACGCAGTATTTT. This gives the protein CAWSVIAGDTQYF.

The chain employs TRBV5-1 and TRBJ2-3; the D is unclear. Trimming pared 0 bases from V and 3 bases from J, leaving 8 bases between. Germline CDR1 reads SGHRS; CDR2 reads YFSETQ. CDR3 length equals 14 residues. The CDR3 region is CASSLGRVTDTQYF. Written as DNA, the CDR3 is TGCGCCAGCAGCTTGGGTAGGGTTACAGATACGCAGTATTTT.

The chain carries TRBV6-5 and TRBJ2-7; either TRBD1 or TRBD2 may supply D (5 bases each). V was shortened by 5 bases and J by 3 bases, with 11 bases between the two germline ends. Looked up from germline, CDR1 is MNHEY and CDR2 is SVGAGI. This CDR3 is 13 amino acids long. The DNA for the CDR3 is TGTGCCAGCAGTCCCCGGGACGGCTACGAGCAGTACTTC. Translating it yields CASSPRDGYEQYF.

The J gene is TRBJ2-2, the V gene TRBV18, with 11 bases aligning to TRBD2. The V and J ends lost 0 bases and 3 bases, in that order; junction bases with no gene match: 0. The germline V gene encodes CDR1 KGHSH and CDR2 LQKENI. The length of the CDR3 is 16 residues. The CDR3 DNA sequence: TGTGCCAGCTCACCACCGGGACTAGCGGACACCGGGGAGCTGTTTTTT. This encodes CASSPPGLADTGELFF.

This clone was picked up a small number of times. This sequence joins TRBV6-5 and TRBJ2-5, with D perhaps TRBD1 or TRBD2 (6 bases each). The CDR3 is 13 amino acids. V was pared by 7 bases and J by 8 bases, with 17 bases between. CDR1 is MNHEY, CDR2 SVGAGI, per germline. The CDR3: CASTRLGGGTQYF. CDR3 sequence (DNA): TGTGCCAGCACTCGGCTGGGGGGCGGCACCCAGTACTTC.

The chain employs TRBV7-2 and TRBJ1-2; D uncertain. The germline V and J ends were trimmed by 4 bases and 4 bases, with 13 bases remaining between them. CDR3 length equals 14 residues. Germline assignment: CDR1 SGHTA and CDR2 FQGNSA. CDR3 DNA: TGTGCCAGCAGCTCCAAGAGAGAGGGCTATGGCTACACCTTC. Its protein is CASSSKREGYGYTF.

The chain employs TRBV13 and TRBJ2-7, with TRBD1 identical over 7 bases. This CDR3 has 16 residues. Looked up from germline, CDR1 is PRHDT and CDR2 is FYEKMQ (reference sequence). The V gene end was trimmed by 1 base and the J gene end by 2 bases; junction bases not matched to a gene: 8. This CDR3 is CASSLVGLGQTYEQYF. The CDR3 DNA sequence: TGTGCCAGCAGCTTAGTCGGTTTGGGACAGACCTACGAGCAGTACTTC.

V is TRBV19 and J is TRBJ1-4; possible D gene TRBD1, 6 bases. Per germline, CDR1 LNHDA and CDR2 SQIVND (reference sequence). The CDR3 is 13 residues long. V lost 8 bases and J lost 6, with 13 bases in between. The CDR3 bases are TGTGCCAGTCGGGACACCGTATATGAAAAACTGTTTTTT. It encodes CASRDTVYEKLFF.

This chain uses TRBV19 with TRBJ1-5, with D possibly being TRBD1 (6 bases). There are 15 residues in the CDR3. The V gene's germline CDR1 is LNHDA and CDR2 SQIVND (reference sequence). Trimming cost V 5 bases and J 3 bases, with 14 bases left between them. The DNA for the CDR3 is TGTGCCAGTAGTTTCGGGGGGCCAATCAATCAGCCCCAGCATTTT. It codes for CASSFGGPINQPQHF.

V is TRBV15 and J is TRBJ2-1, with 7 bases fitting TRBD1. CDR1 LNHNV and CDR2 YYDKDF come from the germline V gene (reference sequence). The V segment lost 1 base and the J segment 6 bases; nucleotides outside the gene matches: 3. This CDR3 is built from 14 residues. This CDR3 reads CATSRGEGANEQFF. The CDR3 DNA reads as TGTGCCACCAGCAGAGGAGAGGGGGCCAATGAGCAGTTCTTC.

The rearrangement joins TRBV6-1 to TRBJ1-1; D call uncertain. The CDR3 length is 10 residues. Per germline, CDR1 MNHNS and CDR2 SASEGT. The germline V and J ends were trimmed by 7 bases and 10 bases, with 10 bases remaining between them. The CDR3 here is CASIGPSAFF. The CDR3, as DNA: TGTGCCAGCATAGGACCTTCAGCTTTCTTT.

The gene calls are TRBV4-2 and TRBJ2-4; 10 nucleotides match TRBD2. Looked up from germline, CDR1 is LGHNA and CDR2 is YNFKEQ. V shed 4 bases, J shed 6 bases, and the junction held 12 bases outside the gene matches. The CDR3 totals 17 residues. CDR3 in amino acids: CASSPRAASGGLNIQYF. The CDR3 DNA is TGTGCCAGCAGCCCCCGAGCGGCTAGCGGGGGTTTAAACATTCAGTACTTC.

The V and J genes are TRBV14 and TRBJ2-2, with a tentative D call TRBD2 (6 bases). Germline CDR1 SGHDN, CDR2 FVKESK. The V end lost 5 bases, the J end lost 1 base, and 8 bases lay between the germline ends. The CDR3 extends over 14 amino acids. The CDR3 DNA follows: TGTGCCAGCAGCTACGGGGGGAACACCGGGGAGCTGTTTTTT. Translated, it gives CASSYGGNTGELFF.

The rearrangement links TRBV6-5 to TRBJ1-1, with unresolved D. Trimming stripped 6 bases from V and 0 bases from J, with 11 bases between. The CDR3 has 14 residues. The germline V gene encodes CDR1 MNHEY and CDR2 SVGAGI. The chain's CDR3 is CASRQQQMNTEAFF. DNA for the CDR3: TGTGCCAGCAGGCAACAGCAGATGAACACTGAAGCTTTCTTT.

CDR3 protein: CSVEILPGRKETQYF. CDR3 nucleotides: TGCAGCGTTGAGATATTACCGGGACGGAAAGAGACCCAGTACTTC. The chain couples TRBV29-1 to TRBJ2-5; D possibly uses TRBD1 or TRBD2 (5 bases each). Deletions cut 3 bases from V and 3 bases from J, with 17 bases between. The CDR3 is 15 amino acids. Per the germline V gene, CDR1 is SQVTM and CDR2 is ANQGSEA.

This clone was picked up one time. This sequence joins TRBV7-2 and TRBJ2-3, with a possible D match to TRBD2 (5 bases). Germline assignment: CDR1 SGHTA and CDR2 FQGNSA. The CDR3 is 14 amino acids. Between the trimmed V and J ends, which lost 4 bases and 2 bases, there was a span of 10 bases. The CDR3 loop is CASSSTRSTDTQYF. The DNA for the CDR3 is TGTGCCAGCAGCTCTACTAGATCCACAGATACGCAGTATTTT.

The chain has TRBV19 and TRBJ1-3; unclear D gene. CDR1 is LNHDA, CDR2 SQIVND, per germline (reference sequence). The CDR3 covers 15 residues. Trimming cost V 5 bases and J 0 bases, with 11 bases left between them. CDR3 sequence (DNA): TGTGCCAGTAGTCGGACGTCGGGCTCTGGAAACACCATATATTTT. Encoded protein: CASSRTSGSGNTIYF.

The CDR3 protein is CASSRGTGGIEKLFF. The CDR3 region has the DNA TGTGCCAGCAGCCGTGGGACAGGGGGAATCGAAAAACTGTTTTTT. V gene TRBV4-2 combines with J gene TRBJ1-4, with 11 bases lining up with TRBD1. The CDR3 totals 15 residues. The ends lost 4 bases at V and 8 bases at J; junction bases unmatched: 6. Looked up from germline, CDR1 is LGHNA and CDR2 is YNFKEQ.